This T cell receptor beta chain was sequenced in a study of blood T cell repertoires in COVID-19. Overall study context: Acute and convalescent COVID-19 samples came from the United States, Italy and Spain.

With V trimmed by 1 base and J by 3 bases, 3 bases remained unmatched. CDR3 length equals 14 residues. Per germline, CDR1 MNHEY and CDR2 SVGAGI. Assay: immunoSEQ multiplex PCR; the TCRdb copy retains only in-frame clones and omits some. The profile covers some 220,000 clones, with about 82% appearing a single time and 2.4% taken by the ten largest. The chain couples TRBV6-5 to TRBJ2-7; 7 bases fit TRBD1. The sample was peripheral blood. The TCR sequence derives from a woman in her sixties or seventies with COVID-19, enrolled during active disease. In nucleotides, the CDR3 is TGTGCCAGCAGTTACTGGGACAGCTACTACGAGCAGTACTTC. Translating gives CASSYWDSYYEQYF.